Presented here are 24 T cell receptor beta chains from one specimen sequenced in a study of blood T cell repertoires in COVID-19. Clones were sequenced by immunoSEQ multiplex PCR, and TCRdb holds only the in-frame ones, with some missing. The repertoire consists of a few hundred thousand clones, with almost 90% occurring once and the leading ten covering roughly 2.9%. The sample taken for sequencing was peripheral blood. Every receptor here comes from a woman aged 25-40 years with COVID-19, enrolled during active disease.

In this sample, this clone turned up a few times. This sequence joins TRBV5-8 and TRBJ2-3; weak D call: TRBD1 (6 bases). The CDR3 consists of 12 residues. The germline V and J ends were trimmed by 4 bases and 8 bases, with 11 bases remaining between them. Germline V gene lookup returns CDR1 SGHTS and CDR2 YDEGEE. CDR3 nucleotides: TGTGCCAGCAGCCAACAGGGAGTTACGCAGTATTTT. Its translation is CASSQQGVTQYF.

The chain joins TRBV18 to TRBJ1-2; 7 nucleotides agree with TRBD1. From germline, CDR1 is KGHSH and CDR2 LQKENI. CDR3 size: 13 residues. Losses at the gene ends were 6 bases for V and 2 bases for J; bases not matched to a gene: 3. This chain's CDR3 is CASSGGQNYGYTF. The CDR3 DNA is TGTGCCAGCTCGGGGGGACAGAACTATGGCTACACCTTC. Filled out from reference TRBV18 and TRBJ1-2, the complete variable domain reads NAGVMQNPRHLVRRRGQEARLRCSPMKGHSHVYWYRQLPEEGLKFMVYLQKENIIDESGMPKERFSAEFPKEGPSILRIQQVVRGDSAAYFCASSGGQNYGYTFGSGTRLTVV.

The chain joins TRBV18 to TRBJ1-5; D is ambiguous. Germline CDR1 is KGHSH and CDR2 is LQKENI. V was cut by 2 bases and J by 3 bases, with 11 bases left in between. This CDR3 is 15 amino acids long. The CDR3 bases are TGTGCCAGCTCACCATCACAGCCCAACAATCAGCCCCAGCATTTT. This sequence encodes CASSPSQPNNQPQHF.

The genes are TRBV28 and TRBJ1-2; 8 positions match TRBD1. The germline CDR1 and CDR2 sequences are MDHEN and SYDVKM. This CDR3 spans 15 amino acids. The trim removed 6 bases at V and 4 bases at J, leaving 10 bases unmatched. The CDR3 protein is CASRLGQALPYGYTF. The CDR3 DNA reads TGTGCCAGCAGACTGGGACAGGCTTTACCCTATGGCTACACCTTC.

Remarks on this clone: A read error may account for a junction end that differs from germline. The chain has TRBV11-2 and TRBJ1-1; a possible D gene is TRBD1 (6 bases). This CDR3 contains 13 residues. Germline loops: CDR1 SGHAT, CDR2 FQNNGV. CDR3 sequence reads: CASSWNRDTEAFF. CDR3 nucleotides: TGTGCCAGCAGCTGGAACCGGGACACCGAAGCTTTCTTT.

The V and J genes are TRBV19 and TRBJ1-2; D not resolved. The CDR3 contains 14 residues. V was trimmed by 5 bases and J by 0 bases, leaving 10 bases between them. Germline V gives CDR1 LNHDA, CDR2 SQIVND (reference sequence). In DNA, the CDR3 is TGTGCCAGTAGTCCCTTCGGGGCTAACTATGGCTACACCTTC. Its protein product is CASSPFGANYGYTF.

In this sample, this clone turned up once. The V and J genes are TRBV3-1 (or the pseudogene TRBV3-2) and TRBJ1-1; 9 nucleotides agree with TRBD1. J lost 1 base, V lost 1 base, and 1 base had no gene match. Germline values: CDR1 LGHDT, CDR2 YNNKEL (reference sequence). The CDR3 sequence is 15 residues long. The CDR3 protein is CASSQGGQGNTEAFF. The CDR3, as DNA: TGTGCCAGCAGCCAAGGGGGACAGGGGAACACTGAAGCTTTCTTT.

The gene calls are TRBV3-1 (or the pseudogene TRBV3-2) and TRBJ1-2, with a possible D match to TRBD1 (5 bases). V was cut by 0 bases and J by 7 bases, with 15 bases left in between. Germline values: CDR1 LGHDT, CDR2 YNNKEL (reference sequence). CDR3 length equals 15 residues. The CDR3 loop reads CASSQDLGRDSGYTF. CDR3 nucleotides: TGTGCCAGCAGCCAAGATCTGGGGCGCGACTCTGGCTACACCTTC.

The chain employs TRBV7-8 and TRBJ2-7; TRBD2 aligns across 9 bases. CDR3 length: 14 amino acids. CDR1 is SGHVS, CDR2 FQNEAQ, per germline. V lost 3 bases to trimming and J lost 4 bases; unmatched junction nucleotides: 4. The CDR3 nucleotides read TGTGCCAGCAGCTTTGCTAGCGGGACTTACGAGCAGTACTTC. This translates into CASSFASGTYEQYF.

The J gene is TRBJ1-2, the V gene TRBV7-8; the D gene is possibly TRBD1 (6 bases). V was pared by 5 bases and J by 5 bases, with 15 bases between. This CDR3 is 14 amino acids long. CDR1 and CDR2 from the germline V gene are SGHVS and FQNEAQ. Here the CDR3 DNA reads TGTGCCAGCAGCCTAGGGACATATGAGTATGGCTACACCTTC. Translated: CASSLGTYEYGYTF.

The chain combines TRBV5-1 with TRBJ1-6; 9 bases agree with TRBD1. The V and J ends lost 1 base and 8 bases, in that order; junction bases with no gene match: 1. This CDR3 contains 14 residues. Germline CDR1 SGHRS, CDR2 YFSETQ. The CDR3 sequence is CASSLRQGDSPLHF. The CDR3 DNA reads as TGCGCCAGCAGCTTGCGACAGGGGGATTCACCCCTCCACTTT.

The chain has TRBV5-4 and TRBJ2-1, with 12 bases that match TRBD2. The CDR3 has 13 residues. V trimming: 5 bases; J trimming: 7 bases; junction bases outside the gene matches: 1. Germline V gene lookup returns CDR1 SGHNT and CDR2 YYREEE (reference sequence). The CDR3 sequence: CASRGTSGNEQFF. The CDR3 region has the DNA TGTGCCAGCAGGGGGACTAGCGGGAATGAGCAGTTCTTC.

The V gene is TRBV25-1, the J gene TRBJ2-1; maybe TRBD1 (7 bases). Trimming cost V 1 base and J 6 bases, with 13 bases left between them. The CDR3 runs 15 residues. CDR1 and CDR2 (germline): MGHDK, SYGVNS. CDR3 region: CASSEWRGLGNEQFF. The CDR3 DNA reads TGTGCCAGCAGTGAATGGAGGGGGCTAGGCAATGAGCAGTTCTTC.

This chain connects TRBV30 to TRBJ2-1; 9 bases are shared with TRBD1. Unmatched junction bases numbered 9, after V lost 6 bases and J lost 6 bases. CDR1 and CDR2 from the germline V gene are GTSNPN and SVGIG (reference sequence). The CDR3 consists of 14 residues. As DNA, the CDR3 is TGTGCCTGTAAACAGGGGGCTGGGGGCAATGAGCAGTTCTTC. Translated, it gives CACKQGAGGNEQFF.

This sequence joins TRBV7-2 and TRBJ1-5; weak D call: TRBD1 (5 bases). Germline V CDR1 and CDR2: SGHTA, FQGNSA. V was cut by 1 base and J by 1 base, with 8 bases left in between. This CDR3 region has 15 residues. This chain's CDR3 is CASSLEGASNQPQHF. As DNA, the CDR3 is TGTGCCAGCAGCTTAGAAGGGGCCAGCAATCAGCCCCAGCATTTT.

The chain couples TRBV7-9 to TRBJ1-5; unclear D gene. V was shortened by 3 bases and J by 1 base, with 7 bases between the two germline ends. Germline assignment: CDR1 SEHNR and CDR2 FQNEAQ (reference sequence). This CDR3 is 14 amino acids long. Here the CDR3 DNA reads TGTGCCAGCAGCTTCGGTGAGAGCAATCAGCCCCAGCATTTT. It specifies CASSFGESNQPQHF.

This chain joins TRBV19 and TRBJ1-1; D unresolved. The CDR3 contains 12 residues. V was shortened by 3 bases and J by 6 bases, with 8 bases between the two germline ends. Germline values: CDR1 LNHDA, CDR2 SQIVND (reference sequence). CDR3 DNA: TGTGCCAGTAGTATGCGGCAAGCTGAAGCTTTCTTT. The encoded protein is CASSMRQAEAFF.

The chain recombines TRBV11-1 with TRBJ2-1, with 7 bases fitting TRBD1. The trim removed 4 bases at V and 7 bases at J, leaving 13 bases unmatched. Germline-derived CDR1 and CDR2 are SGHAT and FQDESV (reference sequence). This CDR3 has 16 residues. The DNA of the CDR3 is TGTGCCAGCAGCTGGGGACAGCTCAATAGGGGTAATGAGCAGTTCTTC. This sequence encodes CASSWGQLNRGNEQFF.

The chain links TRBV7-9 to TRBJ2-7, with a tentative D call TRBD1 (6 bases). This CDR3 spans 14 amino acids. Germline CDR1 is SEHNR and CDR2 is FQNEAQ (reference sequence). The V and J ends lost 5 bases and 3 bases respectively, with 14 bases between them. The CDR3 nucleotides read TGTGCCAGCAGCACGACAGGCCTGCACTACGAGCAGTACTTC. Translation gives CASSTTGLHYEQYF.

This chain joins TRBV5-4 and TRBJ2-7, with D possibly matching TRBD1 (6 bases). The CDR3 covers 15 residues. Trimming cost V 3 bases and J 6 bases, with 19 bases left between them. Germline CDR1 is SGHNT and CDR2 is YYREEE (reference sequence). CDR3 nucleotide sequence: TGTGCCAGCAGCTACGCCGGGACATCGACCGTCGAGCAGTACTTC. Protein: CASSYAGTSTVEQYF.

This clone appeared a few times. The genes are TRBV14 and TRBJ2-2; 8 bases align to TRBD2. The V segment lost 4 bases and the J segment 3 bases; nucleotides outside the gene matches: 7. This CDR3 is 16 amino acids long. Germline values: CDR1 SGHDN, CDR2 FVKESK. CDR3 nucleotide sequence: TGTGCCAGCAGCCGGAGCGGGGGTACTTACACCGGGGAGCTGTTTTTT. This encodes CASSRSGGTYTGELFF.

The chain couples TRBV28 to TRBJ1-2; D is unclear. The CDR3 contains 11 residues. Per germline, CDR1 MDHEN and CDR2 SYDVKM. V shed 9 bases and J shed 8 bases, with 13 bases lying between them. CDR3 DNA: TGTGCCAGGCCTCCCGGTGTCGGCTACACCTTC. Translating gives CARPPGVGYTF.

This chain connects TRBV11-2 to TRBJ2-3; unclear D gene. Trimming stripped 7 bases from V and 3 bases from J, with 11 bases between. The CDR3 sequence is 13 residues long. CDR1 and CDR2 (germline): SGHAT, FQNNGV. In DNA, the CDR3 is TGTGCCAGCATATTGGGCGTGACAGATACGCAGTATTTT. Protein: CASILGVTDTQYF.

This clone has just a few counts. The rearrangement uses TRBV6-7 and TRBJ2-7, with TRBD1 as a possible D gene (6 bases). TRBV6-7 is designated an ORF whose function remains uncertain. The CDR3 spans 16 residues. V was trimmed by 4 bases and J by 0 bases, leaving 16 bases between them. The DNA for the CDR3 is TGTGCCAGCAGTTCCTTCCGGGACACAGGCTCCTACGAGCAGTACTTC. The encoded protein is CASSSFRDTGSYEQYF.